The clone carrying this T cell receptor (beta chain) was detected ten times or more. Antigen unknown. The data are from a study of T cells in Graves' hyperthyroidism and ophthalmopathy. Study-wide findings and caveats: Most expanded thyroid clonotypes above 0.001 recurred in blood. Model output signaled ophthalmopathy a median roughly 6.5 months ahead of onset.

From RNA transcripts, TCR beta CDR3 regions were amplified. Researchers ran a first-round RT-PCR on the TCR CDR3 using the HTBI primer set. Via MiXCR, TCRdb re-called the multiplex PCR reads, giving one row per CDR3 protein. The profile shows roughly 700,000 distinct CDR3 sequences, roughly a third of them singletons. This CDR3 comprises 14 residues. Trimming removed 1 base at V and 1 base at J, with 7 bases between. Stability of Graves' hyperthyroidism was defined as absent ophthalmopathy progression within 18 months. Patients with uncontrolled infections, other autoimmune diseases, pregnancy or lactation were excluded.

Specimen: blood. This receptor was obtained from a woman between 40 and 50 years old with Graves' hyperthyroidism. This sequence joins TRBV12-3 or TRBV12-4 and TRBJ1-1; no clear D. CDR3: CASSLGVQNTEAFF. The CDR3 bases are TGTGCCAGCAGTTTAGGGGTTCAGAACACTGAAGCTTTCTTT.